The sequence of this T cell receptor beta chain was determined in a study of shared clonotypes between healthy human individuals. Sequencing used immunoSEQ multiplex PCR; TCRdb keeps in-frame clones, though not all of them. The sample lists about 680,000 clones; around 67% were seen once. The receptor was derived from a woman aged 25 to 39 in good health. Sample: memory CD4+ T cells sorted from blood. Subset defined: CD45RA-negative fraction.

In DNA, the CDR3 is TGTGCCAGTAGTATTAGGCTAGCGGCAACAGATACGCAGTATTTT. Protein sequence: CASSIRLAATDTQYF. This chain uses TRBV19 with TRBJ2-3; 7 positions match TRBD2. The CDR3 contains 15 residues. Germline CDR1 LNHDA, CDR2 SQIVND (reference sequence). J was trimmed by 3 bases and V by 3 bases; bases with no gene match: 6. The full variable domain, rest sourced from reference TRBV19 and TRBJ2-3, is DGGITQSPKYLFRKEGQNVTLSCEQNLNHDAMYWYRQDPGQGLRLIYYSQIVNDFQKGDIAEGYSVSREKKESFPLTVTSAQKNPTAFYLCASSIRLAATDTQYFGPGTRLTVL.